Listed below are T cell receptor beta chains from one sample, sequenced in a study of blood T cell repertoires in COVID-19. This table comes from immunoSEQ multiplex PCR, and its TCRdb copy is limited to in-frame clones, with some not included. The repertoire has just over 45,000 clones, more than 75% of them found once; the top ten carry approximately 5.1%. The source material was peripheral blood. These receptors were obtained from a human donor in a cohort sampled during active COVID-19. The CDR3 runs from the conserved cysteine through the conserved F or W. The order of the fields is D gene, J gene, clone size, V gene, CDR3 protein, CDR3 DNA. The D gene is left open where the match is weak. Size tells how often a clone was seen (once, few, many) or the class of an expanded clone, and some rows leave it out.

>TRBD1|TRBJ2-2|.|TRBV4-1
CASSHWDRVTGELFF
TGCGCCAGCAGCCACTGGGACAGGGTTACCGGGGAGCTGTTTTTT
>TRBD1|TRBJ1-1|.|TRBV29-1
CSVETGWMNTEAFF
TGCAGCGTGGAGACAGGGTGGATGAACACTGAAGCTTTCTTT
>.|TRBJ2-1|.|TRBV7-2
CASSLDWRPPYNEQFF
TGTGCCAGCAGCTTAGATTGGAGGCCCCCCTACAATGAGCAGTTCTTC
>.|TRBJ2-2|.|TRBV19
CASRPYGGNTGELFF
TGTGCCAGTAGACCGTACGGGGGGAACACCGGGGAGCTGTTTTTT
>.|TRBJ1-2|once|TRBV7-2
CASSLARNGYTF
TGTGCCAGCAGCTTAGCGCGAAATGGCTACACCTTC
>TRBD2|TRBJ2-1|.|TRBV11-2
CASSLVTSGSIYEQFF
TGTGCCAGCAGCTTAGTGACTAGCGGGAGTATATATGAGCAGTTCTTC
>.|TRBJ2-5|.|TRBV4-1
CASSPRGADQETQYF
TGCGCCAGCAGCCCCAGGGGCGCGGACCAAGAGACCCAGTACTTC
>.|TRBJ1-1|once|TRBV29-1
CSGRLFLNTEAFF
TGCAGCGGTCGACTATTCTTGAACACTGAAGCTTTCTTT
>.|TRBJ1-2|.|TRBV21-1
CASSKRPRTDRSSYGYTF
TGTGCCAGCAGCAAACGTCCTCGGACAGACCGAAGTAGCTATGGCTACACCTTC
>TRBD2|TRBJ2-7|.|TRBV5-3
CARSLVGSGSYYEQYF
TGTGCCAGAAGCTTGGTAGGTAGCGGGAGCTATTACGAGCAGTACTTC
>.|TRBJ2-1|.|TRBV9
CASSVDVGVPRWEQFF
TGTGCCAGCAGCGTAGATGTGGGAGTCCCCCGGTGGGAGCAGTTCTTC
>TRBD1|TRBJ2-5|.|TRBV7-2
CASSPDRGGMETQYF
TGTGCCAGCAGCCCCGACAGGGGTGGGATGGAGACCCAGTACTTC
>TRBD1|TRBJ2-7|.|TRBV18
CASSPQQGAGEQYF
TGTGCCAGCTCACCACAACAGGGGGCGGGTGAGCAGTACTTC
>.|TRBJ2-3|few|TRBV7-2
CASSLWGSTDTQYF
TGTGCCAGCAGCTTATGGGGCAGCACAGATACGCAGTATTTT
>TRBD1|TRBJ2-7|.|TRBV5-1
CASSLRPWTGNTYEQYF
TGCGCCAGCAGCTTGAGGCCCTGGACAGGCAACACCTACGAGCAGTACTTC